One and the same sample provided the 2 T cell receptor beta chains below, sequenced in a study of cytotoxic CD8 clonotypes in ibrutinib-treated CLL. The table came from immunoSEQ multiplex PCR; TCRdb's copy has only in-frame clones and leaves some out. The sample holds about 140,000 clones, about 80% seen once. Sample: PBMCs, taken after 12 months of ibrutinib treatment. Receptor source: a human donor with chronic lymphocytic leukemia.

The genes are TRBV4-3 and TRBJ2-3; the D is unclear. From germline, CDR1 is LGHNA and CDR2 YSLEER. This CDR3 is 16 amino acids long. Trimming took off 1 base at V and 0 bases at J, with 11 bases between the two ends. CDR3 nucleotides: TGCGCCAGCAGCCAAGTCGTGGGCGCCAGCACAGATACGCAGTATTTT. It is translated as CASSQVVGASTDTQYF.

The chain employs TRBV4-3 and TRBJ2-1, with a weak D call TRBD1 (5 bases). Germline CDR1 LGHNA, CDR2 YSLEER. V was cut by 2 bases and J by 7 bases, with 9 bases left in between. The CDR3 is 13 residues long. CDR3 nucleotide sequence: TGCGCCAGCAGCCAATTGACAGCTAATGAGCAGTTCTTC. It is translated as CASSQLTANEQFF.